The clone carrying this TCR beta chain was picked up a small number of times. What it binds is not known. The entry originates in a study of post-analysis software for immune sequencing data. General observations from the study: Controls showed lower frequencies than patients for five TRBV segments, and TRBV5-6, TRBV5-1 and TRBV20-1 were among these. Controls showed significantly higher normalized Chao1 diversity than did multiple sclerosis patients.

V gave up 4 bases and J gave up 4 bases, with 14 bases separating them. The length of the CDR3 is 14 residues. Looked up from germline, CDR1 is SQVTM and CDR2 is ANQGSEA. Included in the TCR beta cDNA libraries were unique molecular identifiers. T cells, roughly 1 to 10 million of them, yielded some 540,000 cDNA molecules. Via MiXCR, TCRdb re-called the PCR reads, giving one row per CDR3 protein. There are roughly 800,000 distinct CDR3 sequences in the sample; 25% to 30% occur only once, and 0.56% lies in the top ten. The source material was blood. This receptor was identified in a girl aged 10-17 years with multiple sclerosis. The chain joins TRBV29-1 to TRBJ1-5; D uncertain. The CDR3 is CSVVPKGLNQPQHF. The CDR3 nucleotides read TGCAGCGTTGTCCCTAAAGGGTTGAATCAGCCCCAGCATTTT. Using reference TRBV29-1 and TRBJ1-5 for the parts outside the CDR3, the full variable domain is SAVISQKPSRDICQRGTSLTIQCQVDSQVTMMFWYRQQPGQSLTLIATANQGSEATYESGFVIDKFPISRPNLTFSTLTVSNMSPEDSSIYLCSVVPKGLNQPQHFGDGTRLSIL.